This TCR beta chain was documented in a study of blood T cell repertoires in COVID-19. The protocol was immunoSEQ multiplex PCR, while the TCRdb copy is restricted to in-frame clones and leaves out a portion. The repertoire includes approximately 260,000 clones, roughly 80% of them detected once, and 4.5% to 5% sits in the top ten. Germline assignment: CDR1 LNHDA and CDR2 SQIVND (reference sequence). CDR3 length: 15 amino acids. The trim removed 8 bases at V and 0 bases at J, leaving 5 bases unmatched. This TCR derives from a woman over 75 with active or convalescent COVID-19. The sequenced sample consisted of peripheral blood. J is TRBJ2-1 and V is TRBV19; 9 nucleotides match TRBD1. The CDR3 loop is CASSDRGGSYNEQFF. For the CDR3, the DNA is TGTGCCAGTTCAGACAGGGGGGGCTCCTACAATGAGCAGTTCTTC.